A selection of T cell receptor beta chains follows, all from one sample in a study of CD8+CD57+ T cells in acquired aplastic anemia. TCRdb processed the reads anew with MiXCR; each CDR3 protein has one entry. The table has roughly 250,000 distinct CDR3 sequences, 65% to 90% seen once. The sample comprised sorted CD4+, CD8+, or CD8+CD57+ T cells (not recorded which) from PBMCs. Receptors originate from a human donor with aplastic anemia. Each CDR3 is given with its conserved first and last residue. The D gene is left open where the match is weak. Size values are once, few and many counts, or a class for expanded clones, and some rows have none.

>.|TRBJ2-1|TRBV11-3|.
CASSLSLTDEQFF
TGTGCCAGCAGCTTATCCCTGACAGATGAGCAGTTCTTC
>.|TRBJ2-7|TRBV6-1|TRBD2
CASSDSGGDSSYEQYF
TGTGCCAGCAGTGATAGTGGGGGGGACTCCTCCTACGAGCAGTACTTC
>.|TRBJ1-6|TRBV19|.
CASTNTGLGSPLHF
TGTGCCAGTACGAATACAGGGCTCGGTTCACCCCTCCACTTT
>.|TRBJ2-1|TRBV9|.
CASSVSLNSYIEQFF
TGTGCCAGCAGCGTATCCTTGAACTCCTACATTGAGCAGTTCTTC
>.|TRBJ2-5|TRBV7-6|TRBD2
CASSPGLAGGWETQYF
TGTGCCAGCAGCCCAGGACTAGCGGGGGGCTGGGAGACCCAGTACTTC
>.|TRBJ1-1|TRBV9|.
CASSGLPGNTGEPFF
TGTGCCAGCAGCGGATTACCGGGTAACACCGGTGAACCTTTCTTT
>.|TRBJ2-1|TRBV7-8|.
CASSLAGGPDKQYQFF
TGTGCCAGCAGCTTAGCGGGAGGACCCGATAAGCAGTATCAGTTCTTC
>.|TRBJ2-7|TRBV9|.
CASSLDTGTSYEQYF
TGTGCCAGCAGCTTGGATACGGGTACTTCCTACGAGCAGTACTTC
>.|TRBJ2-3|TRBV5-6|TRBD2
CASSLGGGPRTQHF
TGTGCCAGCAGCTTGGGGGGGGGTCCGCGAACGCAGCATTTC
>.|TRBJ2-2|TRBV7-4|.
CASSEAPGTGELFF
TGTGCCAGCAGCGAAGCACCAGGGACCGGGGAGCTGTTTTTT
>.|TRBJ2-3|TRBV7-2|TRBD2
CASSLAGGRGWGRF
TGTGCCAGCAGCTTAGCGGGAGGGCGCGGGTGGGGCAGATTT
>.|TRBJ1-1|TRBV12-3/TRBV12-4|TRBD1
CASSFGTGNTEAFF
TGTGCCAGCAGTTTTGGGACAGGGAACACTGAAGCTTTCTTT
>.|TRBJ2-1|TRBV7-9|.
CASSLVPGELNFGQFF
TGTGCCAGCAGCTTAGTACCCGGGGAGCTGAATTTTGGACAGTTCTTC
>.|TRBJ2-1|TRBV9|TRBD1
CASSEGAARSQDEQFF
TGTGCCAGCAGCGAGGGGGCCGCACGAAGTCAGGATGAGCAGTTCTTC
>.|TRBJ2-5|TRBV7-3|.
CASSAVAETQSYDF
TGTGCCAGCAGCGCAGTAGCAGAGACACAGTCCTACGACTTC
>once|TRBJ1-1|TRBV7-2|.
CASSLEVGGDSGDFF
TGTGCCAGCAGCTTGGAAGTGGGAGGGGACTCTGGAGATTTCTTT
>.|TRBJ1-2|TRBV9|.
CASSQGPANTEAF
TGTGCCAGCAGCCAAGGGCCTGCGAACACCGAAGCCTTC
>.|TRBJ1-6|TRBV12-3/TRBV12-4|.
CASSDRRSPLHF
TGTGCCAGCAGCGACAGAAGGTCACCCCTCCACTTT
>few|TRBJ1-2|TRBV20-1|TRBD1
CSAREGTGYRANYGYTF
TGCAGTGCTAGAGAAGGGACAGGGTATAGAGCTAACTATGGCTACACCTTC
>.|TRBJ1-3|TRBV7-7|TRBD1
CASSLGPGQGAGNTIYF
TGTGCTAGCAGCTTAGGACCGGGACAGGGTGCTGGAAACACCATATATTTC
>.|TRBJ1-4|TRBV2|.
CASGDGGTDAKQFF
TGTGCCAGCGGGGACGGCGGCACAGATGCGAAGCAGTTTTTT
>.|TRBJ2-5|TRBV9|TRBD2
CASGGAGGGQTHDF
TGTGCCAGCGGAGGAGCGGGGGGGGGACAGACCCACGACTTC
>.|TRBJ2-3|TRBV9|.
CASSLGSDPHKQYF
TGTGCCAGCAGCTTAGGGTCAGATCCCCATAAGCAGTATTTT
>.|TRBJ2-5|TRBV5-4|.
CAYNVARYQETQYF
TGTGCCTACAACGTAGCGAGGTACCAAGAGACCCAGTACTTC
>.|TRBJ2-3|TRBV5-1|.
CASSLQPGTDTQYF
TGCGCCAGCAGCCTCCAGCCAGGTACCGATACGCAGTATTTT
>.|TRBJ2-7|TRBV11-3|.
CASSLDRTTYEQYF
TGTGCCAGCAGCTTAGATCGGACAACCTACGAGCAGTACTTC
>.|TRBJ2-2|TRBV2|.
CASGDVGTGKQFF
TGTGCCAGCGGGGACGTGGGCACCGGGAAGCAGTTTTTT
>.|TRBJ2-3|TRBV10-3|.
CAISLGGFGADTQYF
TGTGCCATCAGTTTGGGAGGATTTGGCGCAGATACGCAGTATTTT
>many|TRBJ2-7|TRBV29-1|.
CSVGSYYEQYF
TGCAGCGTTGGATCTTACTACGAGCAGTACTTC
>.|TRBJ1-6|TRBV7-9|.
CASRVAAWLETLHF
TGTGCCAGCAGGGTAGCGGCGTGGCTAGAGACCCTGCACTTT
>.|TRBJ2-7|TRBV20-1|.
CSAQLPGEQYF
TGCAGTGCCCAGCTCCCTGGCGAGCAGTACTTC
>once|TRBJ2-3|TRBV7-9|.
CASEVAATDTQYF
TGTGCCAGCGAGGTAGCGGCGACAGATACGCAGTATTTT
>.|TRBJ2-3|TRBV7-8|TRBD2
CASGVAGGDAQYF
TGTGCCAGCGGGGTAGCGGGCGGAGATGCGCAGTATTTT
>.|TRBJ2-1|TRBV9|.
CASSALGTGELFFF
TGTGCCAGCAGCGCCCTTGGTACCGGGGAGCTGTTTTTCTTC
>.|TRBJ1-6|TRBV7-9|TRBD1
CASRGTGGLDPPLHF
TGTGCCAGCAGGGGGACAGGGGGCTTGGATCCACCCCTCCACTTT
>once|TRBJ2-2|TRBV5-5|TRBD1
CASKFTGDPDTGELFF
TGTGCCAGCAAGTTCACAGGGGACCCGGACACCGGGGAGCTGTTTTTT
>few|TRBJ2-5|TRBV7-3|.
CATSWGCSQDTQYF
TGTGCCACCAGCTGGGGCTGCAGCCAAGATACCCAGTACTTC
>.|TRBJ2-3|TRBV9|.
CASSLGGGGGTEHF
TGTGCCAGCAGCTTAGGGGGAGGTGGGGGTACTGAGCATTTT
>.|TRBJ2-5|TRBV9|.
CASSVEGSQETQYF
TGTGCCAGCAGCGTAGAGGGCAGCCAAGAGACCCAGTACTTC
>.|TRBJ2-3|TRBV20-1|.
CSANGGDRNADTQYF
TGCAGCGCCAACGGGGGGGACAGGAATGCAGATACGCAGTATTTT